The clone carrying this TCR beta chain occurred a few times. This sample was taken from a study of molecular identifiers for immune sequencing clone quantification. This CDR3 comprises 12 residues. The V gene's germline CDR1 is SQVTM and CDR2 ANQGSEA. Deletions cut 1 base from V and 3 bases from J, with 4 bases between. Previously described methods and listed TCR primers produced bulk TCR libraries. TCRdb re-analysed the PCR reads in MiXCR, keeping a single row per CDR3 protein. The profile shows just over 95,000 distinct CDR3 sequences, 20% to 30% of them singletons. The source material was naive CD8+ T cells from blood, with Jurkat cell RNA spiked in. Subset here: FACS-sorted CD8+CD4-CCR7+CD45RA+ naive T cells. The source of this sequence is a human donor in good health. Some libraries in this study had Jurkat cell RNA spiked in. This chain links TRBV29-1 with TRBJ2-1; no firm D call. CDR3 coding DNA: TGCAGCGTTGAAGTAAACTACAATGAGCAGTTCTTC. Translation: CSVEVNYNEQFF.